These 27 T cell receptor beta chains came from one sample sequenced in a study of shared clonotypes between healthy human individuals. Sequenced by immunoSEQ multiplex PCR; TCRdb stores in-frame clones only, minus some. Here the sample spans a few million clones, roughly 90% being singletons. Source material: naive CD4+ T cells from PBMCs. Subset: CD45RA+ positively selected. Receptors were obtained from a man between 18 and 35 years old in good health. Some clones in this sample may be carry-over from other donors' samples.

The V gene is TRBV18, the J gene TRBJ2-3, with D maybe TRBD1 (5 bases). This CDR3 region has 14 residues. Trimming took 6 bases from V and 3 from J, leaving 13 bases between them. Per the germline V gene, CDR1 is KGHSH and CDR2 is LQKENI. CDR3 in DNA: TGTGCCAGCTCCTGGACAAAAGATACAGATACGCAGTATTTT. It specifies CASSWTKDTDTQYF.

The chain is built from TRBV6-5 and TRBJ2-5; 7 nucleotides align to TRBD1. The DNA matches TRBJ2-7 better at its end, which makes the J call doubtful. Germline CDR1 MNHEY, CDR2 SVGAGI. The CDR3 totals 13 residues. The CDR3 is CASSSDRPAEQYF. The DNA of the CDR3 is TGTGCCAGCAGTTCGGACAGGCCGGCCGAGCAGTACTTC.

The CDR3 loop reads CASSEKSSYNEQFF. CDR3 bases: TGTGCCAGCAGCGAAAAGAGCTCCTACAATGAGCAGTTCTTC. This chain connects TRBV7-9 to TRBJ2-1, with unresolved D. The CDR3 covers 14 residues. V was pared by 5 bases and J by 0 bases, with 8 bases between. Germline values: CDR1 SEHNR, CDR2 FQNEAQ (reference sequence).

The V gene is TRBV5-1, the J gene TRBJ2-5; 9 bases are shared with TRBD2. The CDR3 is 16 amino acids. The V gene's germline CDR1 is SGHRS and CDR2 YFSETQ. V lost 0 bases and J lost 2; bases outside the gene matches: 5. CDR3 in amino acids: CASSLGGLADQETQYF. The CDR3 nucleotides are TGCGCCAGCAGCTTGGGGGGACTAGCTGATCAAGAGACCCAGTACTTC. Looking up the rest from reference TRBV5-1 and TRBJ2-5 gives the full variable domain: KAGVTQTPRYLIKTRGQQVTLSCSPISGHRSVSWYQQTPGQGLQFLFEYFSETQRNKGNFPGRFSGRQFSNSRSEMNVSTLELGDSALYLCASSLGGLADQETQYFGPGTRLLVL.

This clone is a singleton in its sample. The chain links TRBV29-1 to TRBJ2-7, with 11 nucleotides matching TRBD1. The V and J ends lost 4 bases and 0 bases, in that order; junction bases with no gene match: 14. The CDR3 runs to 18 residues. Germline CDR1 and CDR2: SQVTM and ANQGSEA. CDR3 nucleotide sequence: TGCAGCGTTGTGGGGACAGGGGGACGCGTGCACAGCTCCTACGAGCAGTACTTC. Translating it yields CSVVGTGGRVHSSYEQYF.

The V and J genes are TRBV30 and TRBJ2-5, with TRBD2 identical over 8 bases. This CDR3 region has 20 residues. V was clipped by 0 bases and J by 5 bases; unmatched bases: 23. CDR1 and CDR2 (germline): GTSNPN, SVGIG (reference sequence). Written as DNA, the CDR3 is TGTGCCTGGAGTGTACGATGGACCGGGACTAGAAACGTGTCGAGGGAGACCCAGTACTTC. This sequence encodes CAWSVRWTGTRNVSRETQYF.

The chain combines TRBV29-1 with TRBJ2-7; TRBD2 matches 7 bases. The CDR3 runs 15 residues. Trimming at V came to 3 bases and at J to 9 bases, leaving 17 bases not matched to a gene. Germline V gene lookup returns CDR1 SQVTM and CDR2 ANQGSEA. The DNA for the CDR3 is TGCAGCGTTGAGGCTCCCAGCGGGAAGGGAGGGCCGCAGTACTTC. Protein product: CSVEAPSGKGGPQYF.

This sequence joins TRBV29-1 and TRBJ1-2; maybe TRBD1 (5 bases). Germline V gene lookup returns CDR1 SQVTM and CDR2 ANQGSEA. With 2 bases removed from V and 6 bases from J, the gap between germline ends came to 13 bases. The CDR3 has 13 amino acids. The CDR3 loop reads CSVESPREHGYTF. The CDR3 bases are TGCAGCGTTGAAAGTCCCAGGGAGCATGGCTACACCTTC.

The V and J genes are TRBV5-6 and TRBJ2-3; possible D gene TRBD1, 6 bases. The V end lost 1 base, the J end lost 4 bases, and 10 bases lay between the germline ends. The CDR3 loop spans 14 amino acids. Germline lookup yields CDR1 SGHDT and CDR2 YYEEEE. CDR3 in DNA: TGTGCCAGCAGCTTGAGGGGGACGGCAGATACGCAGTATTTT. This translates into CASSLRGTADTQYF.

As regards this clone: Other DNA sequences of this sample code for an identical CDR3. The rearrangement joins TRBV5-1 to TRBJ2-1; D ambiguous. This CDR3 region has 11 residues. The germline V and J ends were trimmed by 0 bases and 9 bases, with 4 bases remaining between them. Germline loops: CDR1 SGHRS, CDR2 YFSETQ. CDR3 sequence reads: CASSLEGEQFF. DNA of the CDR3: TGCGCCAGCAGCTTGGAGGGTGAGCAGTTCTTC.

This chain uses TRBV9 with TRBJ2-3; 7 bases are shared with TRBD2. The CDR3 extends over 15 amino acids. The J segment lost 4 bases and the V segment lost 0 bases, leaving 5 bases of the junction unmatched. CDR1 is SGDLS, CDR2 YYNGEE, per germline. CDR3 residues: CASSVGGSIADTQYF. CDR3 coding DNA: TGTGCCAGCAGCGTAGGCGGGAGTATCGCAGATACGCAGTATTTT.

Remarks on this clone: This CDR3 is also generated by other DNA sequences in the sample. The CDR3 sequence is CASSLGGGQETQYF. CDR3 DNA sequence: TGTGCCAGCAGCTTAGGAGGGGGGCAAGAGACCCAGTACTTC. The V and J genes are TRBV7-3 and TRBJ2-5; possibly TRBD1 or TRBD2 for D (6 bases each). The germline gives CDR1 SGHTA, CDR2 FQGTGA. The CDR3 covers 14 residues. V lost 2 bases to trimming and J lost 2 bases, with 9 bases between them. Based on the CDR3 plus reference TRBV7-3 and TRBJ2-5, the full variable domain is GAGVSQTPSNKVTEKGKYVELRCDPISGHTALYWYRQSLGQGPEFLIYFQGTGAADDSGLPNDRFFAVRPEGSVSTLKIQRTERGDSAVYLCASSLGGGQETQYFGPGTRLLVL.

V and J are TRBV10-3 and TRBJ1-2; 7 bases agree with TRBD1. J gave up 3 bases and V 9 bases, and 7 bases lay outside the gene matches. CDR3 length: 13 amino acids. CDR1 and CDR2 from the germline V gene are ENHRY and SYGVKD. CDR3 in DNA: TGTGCCATGACCGACAGGGCCGACTATGGCTACACCTTC. It codes for CAMTDRADYGYTF.

V gene TRBV28 combines with J gene TRBJ2-3, with 9 positions matching TRBD2. The CDR3 has 15 amino acids. V lost 5 bases, J lost 3 bases, and 6 bases stayed unmatched. CDR1 and CDR2 from the germline V gene are MDHEN and SYDVKM. This chain's CDR3 is CASSPLAGRTDTQYF. CDR3 DNA sequence: TGTGCCAGCAGTCCCCTAGCGGGACGGACAGATACGCAGTATTTT.

The chain uses TRBV5-1 and TRBJ1-2; D perhaps matches TRBD1 (5 bases). The CDR3 has 14 residues. Trimming took off 0 bases at V and 5 bases at J, with 11 bases between the two ends. Germline CDR1 and CDR2: SGHRS and YFSETQ. CDR3 sequence (DNA): TGCGCCAGCAGCTTGGTGGGGGATCAATATGGCTACACCTTC. This gives the protein CASSLVGDQYGYTF.

This sequence joins TRBV28 and TRBJ1-2; possibly TRBD1 for D (6 bases). Germline CDR1 and CDR2: MDHEN and SYDVKM. The CDR3 length is 14 residues. Trimming took off 8 bases at V and 2 bases at J, with 15 bases between the two ends. The CDR3 reads CASVTGAVNYGYTF. The CDR3 DNA reads TGTGCCAGCGTAACGGGGGCTGTCAACTATGGCTACACCTTC.

This chain links TRBV5-1 with TRBJ2-1; D is ambiguous. The CDR3 consists of 14 residues. V was shortened by 4 bases and J by 9 bases, with 17 bases between the two germline ends. CDR1 SGHRS and CDR2 YFSETQ come from the germline V gene. This CDR3 reads CASSGLGAVGEQFF. DNA for the CDR3: TGCGCCAGCAGCGGGCTAGGAGCTGTCGGTGAGCAGTTCTTC.

The DNA of the CDR3 is TGTGCCAGCAGTCCCCTGTGGGGGGAGGGAGAGACCCAGTACTTC. It codes for CASSPLWGEGETQYF. The chain uses TRBV27 and TRBJ2-5; 7 bases match TRBD2. V trimming: 5 bases; J trimming: 4 bases; junction bases outside the gene matches: 10. This CDR3 is 15 amino acids long. The germline CDR1 and CDR2 sequences are MNHEY and SMNVEV (reference sequence).

J is TRBJ1-2 and V is TRBV7-8, with TRBD1 as a possible D gene (5 bases). Germline values: CDR1 SGHVS, CDR2 FQNEAQ. The CDR3 spans 16 residues. V was clipped by 3 bases and J by 0 bases, with 14 bases between them. CDR3 DNA: TGTGCCAGCAGCTTGACCGACAGACGAGCTAACTATGGCTACACCTTC. It codes for CASSLTDRRANYGYTF. Based on the CDR3 plus reference TRBV7-8 and TRBJ1-2, the full variable domain is GAGVSQSPRYKVAKRGQDVALRCDPISGHVSLFWYQQALGQGPEFLTYFQNEAQLDKSGLPSDRFFAERPEGSVSTLKIQRTQQEDSAVYLCASSLTDRRANYGYTFGSGTRLTVV.

This chain links TRBV11-3 with TRBJ2-6; D unresolved. V dropped 4 bases and J dropped 0 bases, with 16 bases sitting between them. CDR1 is SGHNT and CDR2 is YENEEA in the germline V gene. This CDR3 contains 18 residues. The CDR3 loop reads CASSSRQGSSSGANVLTF. CDR3 in DNA: TGTGCCAGCAGCTCCCGACAAGGCTCCAGCTCTGGGGCCAACGTCCTGACTTTC.

The chain carries TRBV4-3 and TRBJ2-3; D uncertain. CDR3 length: 17 residues. Trimming removed 0 bases at V and 7 bases at J, with 20 bases between. Germline V gene sequence: CDR1 LGHNA, CDR2 YSLEER. The CDR3 loop reads CASSQDPRAGRPYTQYF. The DNA for the CDR3 is TGCGCCAGCAGCCAAGATCCTAGGGCCGGAAGACCCTATACGCAGTATTTT.

CDR3 protein: CASSSDRGAETQYF. CDR3 DNA sequence: TGTGCCAGCAGCTCGGATAGGGGCGCGGAGACCCAGTACTTC. V gene TRBV11-2 combines with J gene TRBJ2-5, with D tentatively TRBD1 (5 bases). V dropped 4 bases and J dropped 5 bases, with 14 bases sitting between them. CDR1 is SGHAT and CDR2 is FQNNGV in the germline V gene. This CDR3 comprises 14 residues.

This sequence joins TRBV5-1 and TRBJ2-1, with D possibly matching TRBD2 (6 bases). CDR3 length: 16 residues. Germline V gene sequence: CDR1 SGHRS, CDR2 YFSETQ. Trimming pared 3 bases from V and 6 bases from J, leaving 19 bases between. CDR3 in amino acids: CASSSYRLGRGNEQFF. Here the CDR3 DNA reads TGCGCCAGCAGCTCTTACCGACTAGGTCGCGGCAATGAGCAGTTCTTC.

The V call is TRBV6-1, the J call TRBJ2-1; D uncertain. Trimming removed 2 bases from V and 9 bases from J, with 14 bases in between. The CDR3 extends over 14 amino acids. CDR1 and CDR2 (germline): MNHNS, SASEGT. The CDR3 region has the DNA TGTGCCAGCAGTGAATTCCGAGGAATTACTGAGCAGTTCTTC. Translation gives CASSEFRGITEQFF.

Of note for this clone: One junction end disagrees with the germline gene, perhaps due to a read error. This chain links TRBV5-3 with TRBJ2-3; D gene unclear. TRBV5-3 counts as an open reading frame of uncertain function. This CDR3 has 8 amino acids. The CDR3 bases are TGTGCCAGAAGCTTAAGAGATTTT. Protein: CARSLRDF.

The chain joins TRBV29-1 to TRBJ1-4; 7 bases fit TRBD1. The CDR3 is 14 residues long. CDR1 is SQVTM, CDR2 ANQGSEA, per germline. Unmatched junction bases numbered 10, after V lost 6 bases and J lost 6 bases. CDR3 sequence: CSVFTGARDEKLFF. In DNA form, the CDR3 reads TGCAGCGTGTTTACAGGGGCGCGGGATGAAAAACTGTTTTTT.

The chain combines TRBV7-2 with TRBJ2-3; D unresolved. V dropped 0 bases and J dropped 6 bases, with 10 bases sitting between them. The V gene's germline CDR1 is SGHTA and CDR2 FQGNSA. The CDR3 totals 14 residues. CDR3 nucleotides: TGTGCCAGCAGCTTAGCGGGTGACCTTGATACGCAGTATTTT. Translating gives CASSLAGDLDTQYF.